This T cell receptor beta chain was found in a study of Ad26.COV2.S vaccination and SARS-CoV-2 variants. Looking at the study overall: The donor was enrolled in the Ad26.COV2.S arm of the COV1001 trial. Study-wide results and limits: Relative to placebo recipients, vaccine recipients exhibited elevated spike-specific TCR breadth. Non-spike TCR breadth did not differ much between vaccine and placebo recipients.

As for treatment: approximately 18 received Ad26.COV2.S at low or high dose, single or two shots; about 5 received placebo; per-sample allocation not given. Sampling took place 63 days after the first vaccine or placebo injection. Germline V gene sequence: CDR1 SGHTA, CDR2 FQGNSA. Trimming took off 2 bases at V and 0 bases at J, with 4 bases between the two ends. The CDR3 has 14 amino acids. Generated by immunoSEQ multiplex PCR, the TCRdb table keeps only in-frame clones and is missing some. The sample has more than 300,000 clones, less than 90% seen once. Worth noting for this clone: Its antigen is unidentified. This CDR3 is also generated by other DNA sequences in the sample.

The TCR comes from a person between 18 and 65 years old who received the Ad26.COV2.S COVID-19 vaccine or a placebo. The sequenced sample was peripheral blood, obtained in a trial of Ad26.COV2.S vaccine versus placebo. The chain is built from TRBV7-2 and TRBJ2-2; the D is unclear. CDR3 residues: CASSLLANTGELFF. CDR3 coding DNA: TGTGCCAGCAGCTTACTGGCGAACACCGGGGAGCTGTTTTTT.